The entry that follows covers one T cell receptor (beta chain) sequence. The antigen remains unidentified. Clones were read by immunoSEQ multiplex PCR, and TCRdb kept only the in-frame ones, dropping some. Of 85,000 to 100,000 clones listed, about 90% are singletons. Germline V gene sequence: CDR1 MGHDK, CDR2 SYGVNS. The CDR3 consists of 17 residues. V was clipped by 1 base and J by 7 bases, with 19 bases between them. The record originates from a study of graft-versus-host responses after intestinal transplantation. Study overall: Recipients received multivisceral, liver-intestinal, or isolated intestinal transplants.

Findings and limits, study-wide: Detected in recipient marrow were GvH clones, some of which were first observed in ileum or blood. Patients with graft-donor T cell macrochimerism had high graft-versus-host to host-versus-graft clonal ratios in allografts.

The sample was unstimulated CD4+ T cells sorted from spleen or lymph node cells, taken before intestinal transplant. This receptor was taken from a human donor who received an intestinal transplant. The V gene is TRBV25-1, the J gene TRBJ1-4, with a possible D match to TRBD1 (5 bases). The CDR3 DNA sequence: TGTGCCAGCAGTGAATTGGGACGGGGGGGAACGGGTGAAAAACTGTTTTTT. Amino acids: CASSELGRGGTGEKLFF.